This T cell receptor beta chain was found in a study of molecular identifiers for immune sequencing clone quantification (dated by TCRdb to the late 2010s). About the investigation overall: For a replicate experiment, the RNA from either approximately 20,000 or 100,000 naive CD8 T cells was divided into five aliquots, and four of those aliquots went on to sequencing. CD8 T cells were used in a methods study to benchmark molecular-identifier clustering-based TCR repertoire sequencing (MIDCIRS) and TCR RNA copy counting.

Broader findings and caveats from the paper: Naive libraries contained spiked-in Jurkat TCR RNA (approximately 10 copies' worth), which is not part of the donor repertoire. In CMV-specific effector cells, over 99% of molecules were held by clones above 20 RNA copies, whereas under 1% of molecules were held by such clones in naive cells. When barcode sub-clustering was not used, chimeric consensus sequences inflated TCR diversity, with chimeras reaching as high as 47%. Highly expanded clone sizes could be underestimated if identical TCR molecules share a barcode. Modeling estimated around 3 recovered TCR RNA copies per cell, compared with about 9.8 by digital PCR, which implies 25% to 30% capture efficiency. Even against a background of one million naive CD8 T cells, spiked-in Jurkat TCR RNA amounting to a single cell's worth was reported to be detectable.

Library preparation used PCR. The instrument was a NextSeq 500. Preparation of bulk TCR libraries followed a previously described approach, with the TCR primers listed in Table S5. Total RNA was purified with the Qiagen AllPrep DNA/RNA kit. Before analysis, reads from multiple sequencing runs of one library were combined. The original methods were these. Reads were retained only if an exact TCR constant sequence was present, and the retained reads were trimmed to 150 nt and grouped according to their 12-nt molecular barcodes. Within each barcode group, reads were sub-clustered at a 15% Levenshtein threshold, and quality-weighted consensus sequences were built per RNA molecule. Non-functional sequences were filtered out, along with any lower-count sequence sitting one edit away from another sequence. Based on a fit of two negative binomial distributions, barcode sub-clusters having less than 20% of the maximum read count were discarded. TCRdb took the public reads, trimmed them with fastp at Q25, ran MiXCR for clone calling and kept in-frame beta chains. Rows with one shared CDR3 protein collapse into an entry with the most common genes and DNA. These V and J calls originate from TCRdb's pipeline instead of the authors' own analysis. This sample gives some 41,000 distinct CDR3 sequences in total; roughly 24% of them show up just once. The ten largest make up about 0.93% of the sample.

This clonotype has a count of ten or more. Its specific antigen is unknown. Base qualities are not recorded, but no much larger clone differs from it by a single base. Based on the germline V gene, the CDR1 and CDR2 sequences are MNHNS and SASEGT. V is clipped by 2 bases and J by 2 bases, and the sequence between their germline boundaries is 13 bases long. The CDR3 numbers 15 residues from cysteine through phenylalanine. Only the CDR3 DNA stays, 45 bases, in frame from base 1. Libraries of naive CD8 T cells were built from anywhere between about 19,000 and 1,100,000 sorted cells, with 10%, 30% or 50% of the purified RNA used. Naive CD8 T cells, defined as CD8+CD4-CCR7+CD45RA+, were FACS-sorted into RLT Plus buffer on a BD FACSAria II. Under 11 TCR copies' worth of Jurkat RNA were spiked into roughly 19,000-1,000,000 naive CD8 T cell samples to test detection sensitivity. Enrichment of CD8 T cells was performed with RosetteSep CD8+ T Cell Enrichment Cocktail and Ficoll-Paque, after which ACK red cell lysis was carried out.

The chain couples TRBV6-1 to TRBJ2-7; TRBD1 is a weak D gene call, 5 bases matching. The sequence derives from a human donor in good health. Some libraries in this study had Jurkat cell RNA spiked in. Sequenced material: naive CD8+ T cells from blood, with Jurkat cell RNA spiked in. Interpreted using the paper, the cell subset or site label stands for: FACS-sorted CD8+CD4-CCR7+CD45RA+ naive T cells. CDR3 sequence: CASSEYDSPAYEQYF. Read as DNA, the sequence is TGTGCCAGCAGTGAATACGACAGCCCGGCCTACGAGCAGTACTTC.